The clone carrying this TCR beta chain was seen a handful of times. The entry originates in a study of control samples from healthy donors and cancer patients. Using immunoSEQ multiplex PCR, the repertoire was profiled, and TCRdb retains in-frame clones only, with some absent. The sample lists roughly 170,000 clones; around nine tenths were seen once. Germline assignment: CDR1 MNHNS and CDR2 SASEGT. V lost 3 bases to trimming and J lost 8 bases; unmatched junction nucleotides: 6. This CDR3 comprises 14 residues. Sequenced sample: blood. The chain couples TRBV6-1 to TRBJ2-1, with 8 bases that match TRBD2. The TCR originated in a woman aged 25 to 45 in good health. The CDR3 here is CASSDRLARDEQFF. Written as DNA, the CDR3 is TGTGCCAGCAGTGACCGACTAGCGAGGGATGAGCAGTTCTTC.